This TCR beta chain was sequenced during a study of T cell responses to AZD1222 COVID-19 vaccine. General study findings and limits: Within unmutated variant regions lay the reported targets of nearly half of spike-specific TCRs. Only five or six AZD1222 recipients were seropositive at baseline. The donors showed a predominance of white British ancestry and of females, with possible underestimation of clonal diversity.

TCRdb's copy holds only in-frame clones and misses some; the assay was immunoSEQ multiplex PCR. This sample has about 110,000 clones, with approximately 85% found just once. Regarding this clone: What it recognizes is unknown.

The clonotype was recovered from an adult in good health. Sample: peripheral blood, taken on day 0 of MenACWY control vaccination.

CDR3 in amino acids: CSVAADNYGYTF. In nucleotides, the CDR3 is TGCAGCGTTGCCGCAGATAACTATGGCTACACCTTC. The V call is TRBV29-1, the J call TRBJ1-2; D remains ambiguous. The V gene lost 4 bases and the J gene lost 1 base, with 7 bases spanning the gap. The V gene's germline CDR1 is SQVTM and CDR2 ANQGSEA. The CDR3 contains 12 residues.